This TCR beta chain was recovered during a study of human T cells and chemical hapten exposure. This CDR3 region has 14 residues. The V gene lost 0 bases and the J gene lost 4 bases, with 8 bases spanning the gap. Germline-derived CDR1 and CDR2 are SGHTA and FQGTGA. This sample's time point: patch test 1, 2 weeks after DPC sensitization. Treatment specified: therapeutic diphenylcyclopropenone sensitization with weekly scalp DPC. TCRdb analysed the RACE reads with MiXCR anew, one entry per CDR3 protein. The sample consists of roughly 200,000 distinct CDR3 sequences, approximately 20% of them appearing once.

This clonotype was sampled from a woman aged 50 to 60 with alopecia areata. Some clones in this sample may be carry-over from other donors' samples. J is TRBJ2-3 and V is TRBV7-3; D is unresolved. Sequenced material: whole blood, taken in connection with sensitization to the hapten diphenylcyclopropenone (DPC). The chain's CDR3 is CASSLTRSADTQYF. In DNA form, the CDR3 reads TGTGCCAGCAGCTTAACGAGAAGCGCAGATACGCAGTATTTT.